This TCR beta chain was captured in a study of siplizumab effects on memory and regulatory T cells. Notes on the study in general: Confirmation that proliferating Tregs from siplizumab cultures had suppressive function was not obtained. Mapping to unstimulated subsets was achieved for only a minor fraction of alloreactive clones.

Comments on this clone: Its specificity is not known.

The study assayed 90,000 to 100,000 TCR templates per sample. TCRdb keeps only in-frame clones here, not all; method: immunoSEQ multiplex PCR. The sample yields approximately 100,000 clones, under 95% seen once. Material: Tregs sorted from blood. The origin of this receptor is a human donor in good health.

The CDR3 region has the DNA TGTGCCAGCAGTTTCGCAGGTTCCTACGAGCAGTACTTC. Its translation: CASSFAGSYEQYF. V is TRBV28 and J is TRBJ2-7, with D unclear. The germline V gene encodes CDR1 MDHEN and CDR2 SYDVKM. The CDR3 is 13 amino acids. The V gene lost 3 bases and the J gene lost 1 base, with 7 bases spanning the gap.